These 6 T cell receptor beta chains came from one sample sequenced in a study of blood T cell repertoires in COVID-19. The method was immunoSEQ multiplex PCR; TCRdb's version includes in-frame clones alone and lacks a portion of them. The data contain 200,000 to 250,000 clones, approximately 85% of them singletons. Sequenced: peripheral blood. These receptors came from an elderly woman with COVID-19, enrolled during active disease.

This clone appeared a single time. CDR3 bases: TGTGCCAGTAGTACCCCCAGGGGGCCTACGGGAGATACGCAGTATTTT. This gives the protein CASSTPRGPTGDTQYF. V gene TRBV19 combines with J gene TRBJ2-3; 8 bases map to TRBD1. Germline assignment: CDR1 LNHDA and CDR2 SQIVND (reference sequence). V shed 4 bases and J 5 bases; nucleotides not matched to a gene: 11. The CDR3 extends over 16 amino acids. The full variable domain, with the rest looked up from reference TRBV19 and TRBJ2-3, is DGGITQSPKYLFRKEGQNVTLSCEQNLNHDAMYWYRQDPGQGLRLIYYSQIVNDFQKGDIAEGYSVSREKKESFPLTVTSAQKNPTAFYLCASSTPRGPTGDTQYFGPGTRLTVL.

The J gene is TRBJ2-5, the V gene TRBV9, with 9 bases identical to TRBD1. From germline, CDR1 is SGDLS and CDR2 YYNGEE. With V trimmed by 4 bases and J by 4 bases, 5 bases remained unmatched. This CDR3 has 14 amino acids. In DNA form, the CDR3 reads TGTGCCAGCAGCTTAACAGGGGGCGGAGAGACCCAGTACTTC. Its protein product is CASSLTGGGETQYF.

The rearrangement links TRBV18 to TRBJ1-2; no clear D gene. The germline gives CDR1 KGHSH, CDR2 LQKENI. The CDR3 is 11 residues long. Trimming stripped 9 bases from V and 8 bases from J, with 13 bases between. The CDR3 sequence: CASFGESGYTF. CDR3 in DNA: TGTGCCAGTTTCGGGGAGAGCGGCTACACCTTC.

The genes are TRBV28 and TRBJ2-1; 14 bases agree with TRBD2. The V segment lost 3 bases and the J segment 8 bases; nucleotides outside the gene matches: 3. The germline CDR1 and CDR2 sequences are MDHEN and SYDVKM. This CDR3 has 15 residues. The CDR3 DNA follows: TGTGCCAGCAGTTTGGGACTAGCGGGGGTCGATGAGCAGTTCTTC. It translates to CASSLGLAGVDEQFF. The full variable domain, with the rest looked up from reference TRBV28 and TRBJ2-1, is DVKVTQSSRYLVKRTGEKVFLECVQDMDHENMFWYRQDPGLGLRLIYFSYDVKMKEKGDIPEGYSVSREKKERFSLILESASTNQTSMYLCASSLGLAGVDEQFFGPGTRLTVL.

The V call is TRBV19, the J call TRBJ1-1; 10 bases map to TRBD1. The ends lost 0 bases at V and 13 bases at J; junction bases unmatched: 5. In germline, CDR1 is LNHDA, CDR2 SQIVND (reference sequence). The CDR3 sequence is 13 residues long. The CDR3 protein is CASSIEGQGRGFF. CDR3 coding DNA: TGTGCCAGTAGTATAGAGGGACAGGGGAGAGGTTTCTTT.

V is TRBV7-2 and J is TRBJ2-3, with D perhaps TRBD2 (5 bases). Trimming stripped 4 bases from V and 5 bases from J, with 10 bases between. Germline lookup yields CDR1 SGHTA and CDR2 FQGNSA. The CDR3 is made up of 13 amino acids. CDR3 nucleotides: TGTGCCAGCAGCTCACGAGGAGGAGATACGCAGTATTTT. Translation gives CASSSRGGDTQYF.